A few counts support the clone carrying this T cell receptor beta chain. Trimming took off 3 bases at V and 6 bases at J, with 6 bases between the two ends. The germline gives CDR1 LGHDT, CDR2 YNNKEL (reference sequence). The CDR3 is 11 residues long. Specified time point: newly diagnosed GD, antithyroid drugs for less than 3 months. RNA from PBMCs was the source of the TCR library. According to the study, TCR beta libraries were built with iRepertoire HTBI primers and CDR3-region Arm-PCR. TCRdb passed the multiplex PCR reads through MiXCR, listing each CDR3 protein once. The profile shows around 250,000 distinct CDR3 sequences, 18% of them singletons. This sample stems from a study of regulatory T cells in long-lasting Graves disease. These data were also reused for a study on T cells in Graves' hyperthyroidism and ophthalmopathy.

This clonotype was sampled from a woman under 40 with Graves disease. The chain carries TRBV3-1 and TRBJ2-7; no firm D call. Sequencing used peripheral blood mononuclear cells (PBMCs), obtained at new diagnosis, from a patient treated with antithyroid drugs. The CDR3 coding sequence is TGTGCCAGCAGCCATCTAGGCGAGCAGTACTTC. This translates into CASSHLGEQYF.